The rows below give T cell receptor beta chains drawn from one sample of a study of T cell responses to AZD1222 COVID-19 vaccine. Using immunoSEQ multiplex PCR, the repertoire was profiled, and TCRdb retains in-frame clones only, with some absent. Of about 110,000 clones detected, nearly 90% appear once; the ten largest clones hold around 3%. Material: peripheral blood, obtained on day 0 of AZD1222 vaccination. These receptors were collected from an adult in good health. Both conserved end residues are part of each CDR3. D genes are given only for firm matches. Clone size is not always given. Where it is, it says once, few, many or a class for expanded clones.

abundance	len	d_gene	v_gene	j_gene	CDR3nt	CDR3aa
once	10	-	TRBV20-1	TRBJ2-7	TGCAGTGCTAGAGACCACGAGCAGTACTTC	CSARDHEQYF
-	16	TRBD2	TRBV5-8	TRBJ2-7	TGTGCCAGCAGTTCTCGGGGGGGGACGAAAGGCTACGAGCAGTACTTC	CASSSRGGTKGYEQYF
once	14	-	TRBV4-2	TRBJ1-4	TGTGCCAGCAGCCAAGATGAGGGTCGGGAAAAACTGTTTTTT	CASSQDEGREKLFF
-	16	TRBD1	TRBV27	TRBJ1-2	TGTGCCAGCAGGCCATCCGGGACAGGGGGACCGTATGGCTACACCTTC	CASRPSGTGGPYGYTF
-	14	-	TRBV10-3	TRBJ2-2	TGTGCCATCAGTGAGTCGATAAATAACGGGGAGCTGTTTTTT	CAISESINNGELFF
-	13	TRBD2	TRBV7-2	TRBJ2-7	TGTGCCAGCAGCTCTCCAGGGAGGGACGAGCAGTACTTC	CASSSPGRDEQYF
-	15	-	TRBV10-3	TRBJ1-5	TGTGCCATCAGTGAGTCTGGGGAGGGCAATCAGCCCCAGCATTTT	CAISESGEGNQPQHF
-	18	-	TRBV7-2	TRBJ1-6	TGTGCCAGCAGCTTCGGGCGGGGCTCGACTAGGTATAATTCACCCCTCCACTTT	CASSFGRGSTRYNSPLHF
few	13	-	TRBV4-1	TRBJ2-7	TGCGCCAGCAGCCAAGATCAGGGTTGGGAGCAGTACTTC	CASSQDQGWEQYF
-	17	-	TRBV27	TRBJ2-1	TGTGCCAGCAGCAGGGGGCAGCTAGCGGGGCGTACCAATGAGCAGTTCTTC	CASSRGQLAGRTNEQFF
-	21	-	TRBV7-8	TRBJ2-1	TGTGCCAGCAGCTTAGCCGACTCCTATACATCTACTGGGGGCTCCTACAATGAGCAGTTCTTC	CASSLADSYTSTGGSYNEQFF
-	14	-	TRBV2	TRBJ2-2	TGTGCCAGCAGGGCTGACAGGTACACCGGGGAGCTGTTTTTT	CASRADRYTGELFF
-	16	-	TRBV2	TRBJ1-6	TGTGCCAGCGGGGGGAGGGGGTTCCGGTTGGATTCACCCCTCCACTTT	CASGGRGFRLDSPLHF
-	14	-	TRBV5-8	TRBJ1-1	TGTGCCAGCAGCCGGGAGGGGAGCAACACTGAAGCTTTCTTT	CASSREGSNTEAFF
once	15	-	TRBV7-9	TRBJ2-3	TGTGCCAGCAGCTTAGTTGGGGCCGGTACAGATACGCAGTATTTT	CASSLVGAGTDTQYF
-	14	TRBD1	TRBV11-2	TRBJ2-7	TGTGCCAGCAGCCCCCGGACAGGGATGGTTGATCAGTACTTC	CASSPRTGMVDQYF
once	13	-	TRBV5-6	TRBJ2-5	TGTGCCAGCAGGGAGCAGGTCCAAGAGACCCAGTACTTC	CASREQVQETQYF
-	15	-	TRBV5-1	TRBJ2-1	TGCGCCAGCAGCTTGGAAGTGGGGGCTAACAATGAGCAGTTCTTC	CASSLEVGANNEQFF